The present entry profiles one T cell receptor (beta chain) with its context. The antigen remains unidentified. This record comes from a study of shared clonotypes between healthy human individuals. Study-wide findings and caveats: Estimated richness was generally greater in naive than memory subsets.

Deep-level running was used for the assay. The method was immunoSEQ multiplex PCR; TCRdb's version includes in-frame clones alone and lacks a portion of them. Of some 2,100,000 clones in the sample, approximately 96% were seen once. CDR1 and CDR2 (germline): KGHSH, LQKENI. The CDR3 is made up of 17 amino acids. V was pared by 0 bases and J by 7 bases, with 8 bases of the junction left unmatched. The genes are TRBV18 and TRBJ2-1; 11 bases are a match to TRBD2. This clonotype was sampled from a man younger than 30 in good health. What was sequenced was naive CD4+ T cells sorted from blood. Subset denoted: CD45RA+ positively selected. CDR3 amino acids: CASSPPGSGRAGNEQFF. The CDR3 DNA is TGTGCCAGCTCACCACCGGGTAGCGGGAGGGCCGGGAATGAGCAGTTCTTC.